Each of the 15 T cell receptor beta chains below was sequenced from the same sample in a study of OX40 agonist ivuxolimab in advanced cancers. Sequenced by immunoSEQ multiplex PCR; TCRdb stores in-frame clones only, minus some. The sample records approximately 50,000 clones, roughly 85% being singletons. The sequences come from CD4+ or CD8+ T cells sorted from blood, collected in a trial of the OX40 agonist ivuxolimab. These receptors were obtained from an adult with an advanced solid tumor such as melanoma, head and neck, liver or kidney cancer.

The chain employs TRBV19 and TRBJ2-1, with a weak D call TRBD2 (5 bases). Looked up from germline, CDR1 is LNHDA and CDR2 is SQIVND (reference sequence). Trimming left V 4 bases short and J 8 bases short, with 15 bases between. This CDR3 comprises 14 residues. CDR3 protein: CASSTQEDGDEQFF. The CDR3 coding sequence is TGTGCCAGTAGTACCCAGGAGGATGGGGATGAGCAGTTCTTC. The full variable domain, completed using reference TRBV19 and TRBJ2-1, is DGGITQSPKYLFRKEGQNVTLSCEQNLNHDAMYWYRQDPGQGLRLIYYSQIVNDFQKGDIAEGYSVSREKKESFPLTVTSAQKNPTAFYLCASSTQEDGDEQFFGPGTRLTVL.

V is TRBV7-9 and J is TRBJ2-5, with TRBD2 matching over 7 bases. CDR1 is SEHNR, CDR2 FQNEAQ, per germline (reference sequence). Trimming at V came to 5 bases and at J to 5 bases, leaving 8 bases not matched to a gene. CDR3 length: 14 amino acids. The CDR3 sequence is CASSPPRGEETQYF. The CDR3 region has the DNA TGTGCCAGCAGCCCCCCCCGGGGGGAGGAGACCCAGTACTTC.

As regards this clone: One end of the junction varies from germline; a read error may be responsible. The genes are TRBV6-5 and TRBJ1-6, with D maybe TRBD1 (6 bases). Germline V gene lookup returns CDR1 MNHEY and CDR2 SVGAGI. This CDR3 region has 10 residues. The CDR3 spells CASGQPAWSF. CDR3 DNA sequence: TGTGCCAGCGGACAGCCGGCTTGGTCCTTT.

The chain has TRBV9 and TRBJ2-5; the D is unclear. Trimming took off 4 bases at V and 3 bases at J, with 13 bases between the two ends. CDR3 length: 14 amino acids. The germline CDR1 and CDR2 sequences are SGDLS and YYNGEE. DNA for the CDR3: TGTGCCAGCAGCTATAGCCATTTCAAAGAGACCCAGTACTTC. Its translation: CASSYSHFKETQYF.

The chain combines TRBV9 with TRBJ1-6; D is unclear. CDR1 is SGDLS and CDR2 is YYNGEE in the germline V gene. The CDR3 sequence is 15 residues long. Between the trimmed V and J ends, which lost 3 bases and 7 bases, there was a span of 14 bases. The CDR3 DNA reads as TGTGCCAGCAGCGCGCGGGAGGGTACGAATTCACCCCTCCACTTT. As protein: CASSAREGTNSPLHF.

This sequence joins TRBV7-8 and TRBJ1-5; D remains ambiguous. Trimming took 6 bases from V and 2 from J, leaving 14 bases between them. There are 15 residues in the CDR3. CDR1 and CDR2 (germline): SGHVS, FQNEAQ. CDR3 bases: TGTGCCAGCAGTTCGGAGGCTGGGGGCAATCAGCCCCAGCATTTT. Residues: CASSSEAGGNQPQHF.

The J gene is TRBJ2-1, the V gene TRBV14; 10 bases agree with TRBD1. Germline V CDR1 and CDR2: SGHDN, FVKESK. Trimming took 5 bases from V and 0 from J; bases not matched to a gene: 4. The CDR3 totals 16 residues. CDR3 DNA: TGTGCCAGCAGCTTGTGGACAGGGGGCTCCTACAATGAGCAGTTCTTC. As protein: CASSLWTGGSYNEQFF.

This clone came up a few times. A read error may account for a junction end that differs from germline. The chain has TRBV7-8 and TRBJ1-4; 7 nucleotides match TRBD1. Germline-derived CDR1 and CDR2 are SGHVS and FQNEAQ. The CDR3 consists of 15 residues. CDR3 in DNA: TGTGCCAGCAGCTTAGAAGGGACAGACAGGGAAAAACTGATTTTT. Its translation: CASSLEGTDREKLIF.

The chain recombines TRBV5-4 with TRBJ2-5; 11 bases agree with TRBD2. V gave up 2 bases and J gave up 3 bases; unmatched junction bases: 0. Looked up from germline, CDR1 is SGHNT and CDR2 is YYREEE (reference sequence). This CDR3 spans 14 amino acids. Written as DNA, the CDR3 is TGTGCCAGCAGCTTTAGCGGGGGGGAAGAGACCCAGTACTTC. It codes for CASSFSGGEETQYF.

In regard to this clone: At one end the junction does not follow the germline gene, possibly because of a read error. This chain connects TRBV10-3 to TRBJ2-7; D might be TRBD1 (6 bases). The germline CDR1 and CDR2 sequences are ENHRY and SYGVKD. CDR3 size: 12 residues. Here the CDR3 DNA reads TGTGCCATCAGTGAGGGGCCCCGGGACACCAGCTTC. This gives the protein CAISEGPRDTSF.

The chain is built from TRBV5-1 and TRBJ1-1, with D possibly being TRBD1 (6 bases). In germline, CDR1 is SGHRS, CDR2 YFSETQ. V lost 5 bases, J lost 2 bases, and 13 bases lay in between. CDR3 length equals 14 residues. The CDR3 reads CASSFLGTNTEAFF. The CDR3, as DNA: TGCGCCAGCAGTTTTCTCGGGACAAACACTGAAGCTTTCTTT.

The chain is built from TRBV5-1 and TRBJ2-4; TRBD2 is a possible D gene (5 bases). This CDR3 is built from 15 residues. In germline, CDR1 is SGHRS, CDR2 YFSETQ. V lost 0 bases and J 7 bases, leaving 14 bases between the germline ends. CDR3: CASSLVRAAENIQYF. The CDR3 DNA reads as TGCGCCAGCAGCTTGGTTAGGGCAGCGGAGAACATTCAGTACTTC. Combining the CDR3 with reference TRBV5-1 and TRBJ2-4 gives the whole variable domain KAGVTQTPRYLIKTRGQQVTLSCSPISGHRSVSWYQQTPGQGLQFLFEYFSETQRNKGNFPGRFSGRQFSNSRSEMNVSTLELGDSALYLCASSLVRAAENIQYFGAGTRLSVL.

This clone was picked up one time. This chain uses TRBV9 with TRBJ1-4; D gene uncertain. V shed 10 bases and J shed 8 bases, with 15 bases lying between them. The CDR3 loop spans 12 amino acids. Germline V gene data show CDR1 as SGDLS and CDR2 as YYNGEE. CDR3 sequence: CASSNYGEKLFF. The CDR3 DNA is TGTGCCTCCAGCAATTACGGGGAAAAACTGTTTTTT. Full variable domain (remainder filled in from reference TRBV9 and TRBJ1-4): DSGVTQTPKHLITATGQRVTLRCSPRSGDLSVYWYQQSLDQGLQFLIQYYNGEERAKGNILERFSAQQFPDLHSELNLSSLELGDSALYFCASSNYGEKLFFGSGTQLSVL.

This clone was counted between two and nine times. The chain recombines TRBV11-3 with TRBJ2-2, with unresolved D. Trimming removed 5 bases at V and 6 bases at J, with 13 bases between. Germline assignment: CDR1 SGHNT and CDR2 YENEEA. CDR3 length equals 14 residues. CDR3 protein: CASSPTDGSGELFF. The CDR3 bases are TGTGCCAGCAGCCCCACGGACGGGTCCGGGGAGCTGTTTTTT.

The gene calls are TRBV19 and TRBJ2-7; D might be TRBD1 (6 bases). Germline V gene data show CDR1 as LNHDA and CDR2 as SQIVND (reference sequence). V lost 0 bases to trimming and J lost 0 bases, with 15 bases between them. The CDR3 length is 17 residues. In DNA form, the CDR3 reads TGTGCCAGTAGTATAGATACCGGGACATCCGTCTCCTACGAGCAGTACTTC. Residues: CASSIDTGTSVSYEQYF.